The clone carrying this T cell receptor beta chain was observed once. Its antigen remains unidentified. After template switching added a universal primer site, the resulting cDNA carried unique molecular identifiers. TCRdb independently ran MiXCR on the 5' RACE reads; one entry per CDR3 protein. The profile shows fewer than 550,000 distinct CDR3 sequences, around 15% of them singletons. The data were obtained in a study of identical twins. All donors comprised healthy Caucasians. General study findings and limits: The study drew conclusions from cross-sectional statistical analysis, not from following the same donors.

CDR3 length: 15 residues. CDR1 is LNHDA, CDR2 SQIVND, per germline (reference sequence). V lost 5 bases and J 2 bases, leaving 15 bases between the germline ends. The same data also went into a second study, on yellow fever vaccine responses in identical twins. From that second work: Twins' vaccine T cell response reportedly seemed partly convergent, partly personalized.

Material for sequencing was CD4+ T cells sorted from blood. The chain couples TRBV19 to TRBJ1-1, with unresolved D. This TCR was recovered from a woman aged 18-29 years in good health. CDR3 in amino acids: CASSPRDEINTEAFF. The CDR3 bases are TGTGCCAGTAGTCCCCGAGATGAAATTAACACTGAAGCTTTCTTT.